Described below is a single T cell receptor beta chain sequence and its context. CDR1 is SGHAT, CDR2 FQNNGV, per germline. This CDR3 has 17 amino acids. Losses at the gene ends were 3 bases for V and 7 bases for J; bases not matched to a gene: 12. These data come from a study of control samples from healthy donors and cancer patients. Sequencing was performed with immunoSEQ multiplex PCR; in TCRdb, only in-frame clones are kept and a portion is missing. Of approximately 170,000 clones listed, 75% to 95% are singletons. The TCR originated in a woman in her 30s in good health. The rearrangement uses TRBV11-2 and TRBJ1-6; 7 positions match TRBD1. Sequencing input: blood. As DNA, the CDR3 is TGTGCCAGCAGCTTGTTCGGATCGACAGGGTCGAATTCACCCCTCCACTTT. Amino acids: CASSLFGSTGSNSPLHF.